This TCR beta chain is from a study of identical twins. After template switching added a universal primer site, the resulting cDNA carried unique molecular identifiers. MiXCR, applied by TCRdb to the 5' RACE reads, yields one record per CDR3 protein. This sample carries 300,000 to 400,000 distinct CDR3 sequences, approximately 13% of them seen once, and the ten largest clones take more than 6%. Findings of the study overall: Instead of following the same donors, the conclusions were based on cross-sectional statistical analysis. Twin-shared out-of-frame alpha sequences were enriched for low generation probability.

This clonotype was observed a handful of times. Its target is unknown. Looked up from germline, CDR1 is DFQATT and CDR2 is SNEGSKA (reference sequence). The length of the CDR3 is 16 residues. The ends were cut back, 0 bases at V and 3 bases at J, with 15 bases in the middle. Separately, the same data were catalogued under a study of yellow fever vaccine responses in identical twins.

The chain employs TRBV20-1 and TRBJ2-1, with D possibly TRBD2 on 6 matching bases. The sequence was obtained from a woman between 18 and 30 years old in good health. The sequenced sample was CD8+ T cells sorted from blood. This CDR3 is CSARDTAGPFYNEQFF. The CDR3, as DNA: TGCAGTGCTAGAGATACCGCGGGGCCGTTCTACAATGAGCAGTTCTTC.